A single sample is the source of the 25 T cell receptor beta chains below, sequenced in a study of T cell responses to AZD1222 COVID-19 vaccine. The protocol was immunoSEQ multiplex PCR, while the TCRdb copy is restricted to in-frame clones and leaves out a portion. The repertoire includes 90,000 to 130,000 clones, 94% of them detected once, and about 3.1% sits in the top ten. The input for sequencing was peripheral blood, taken 28 days after the second AZD1222 dose. The receptors stem from an adult who received the AZD1222 COVID-19 vaccine.

Note on this clone: The sample has other DNA sequences that encode this CDR3 too. The V call is TRBV4-2, the J call TRBJ2-7, with 8 positions matching TRBD2. The CDR3 has 14 residues. V trimming: 2 bases; J trimming: 3 bases; junction bases outside the gene matches: 3. Germline V gene lookup returns CDR1 LGHNA and CDR2 YNFKEQ. The CDR3 reads CASSQPGTSYEQYF. In DNA form, the CDR3 reads TGTGCCAGCAGCCAACCTGGGACTAGCTACGAGCAGTACTTC.

The chain carries TRBV5-4 and TRBJ2-1, with D unclear. V was shortened by 6 bases and J by 7 bases, with 11 bases between the two germline ends. Per germline, CDR1 SGHNT and CDR2 YYREEE (reference sequence). The CDR3 runs to 12 residues. The CDR3 bases are TGTGCCAGCACCGTCCGGGCAAATGAGCAGTTCTTC. Its protein product is CASTVRANEQFF.

This chain uses TRBV19 with TRBJ2-7, with TRBD2 matching over 7 bases. V trimming: 3 bases; J trimming: 0 bases; junction bases outside the gene matches: 5. The CDR3 length is 15 residues. The germline V gene encodes CDR1 LNHDA and CDR2 SQIVND (reference sequence). Here the CDR3 reads CASSMAGVGSYEQYF. As DNA, the CDR3 is TGTGCCAGTAGTATGGCGGGGGTCGGCTCCTACGAGCAGTACTTC.

This clone was observed a few times. The rearrangement joins TRBV12-5 to TRBJ2-3; 10 positions agree with TRBD2. Germline V gene data show CDR1 as LGHNT and CDR2 as FRNRAP. Trimming at V came to 4 bases and at J to 4 bases, leaving 8 bases not matched to a gene. The CDR3 has 16 amino acids. The CDR3 sequence is CASGSGLLAGSDTQYF. In nucleotides, the CDR3 is TGTGCTAGTGGTTCCGGACTACTAGCGGGGTCAGATACGCAGTATTTT.

V and J are TRBV15 and TRBJ1-2; possible D gene TRBD1, 6 bases. The CDR3 totals 14 residues. The V end was cut by 0 bases, the J end by 8 bases, with 13 bases between. Germline values: CDR1 LNHNV, CDR2 YYDKDF (reference sequence). CDR3 sequence (DNA): TGTGCCACCAGCAGAGATCACAGGGAGGCGGGCTACACCTTC. It translates to CATSRDHREAGYTF.

J is TRBJ1-1 and V is TRBV6-4; possible D gene TRBD1, 5 bases. The V end was cut by 6 bases, the J end by 7 bases, with 15 bases between. CDR1 MRHNA and CDR2 SNTAGT come from the germline V gene. This CDR3 is 13 amino acids long. The CDR3 nucleotides are TGTGCCAGCAGCGCCTTGGCAGGGAGTGAAGCTTTCTTT. This sequence encodes CASSALAGSEAFF.

The chain carries TRBV9 and TRBJ1-4; D is uncertain. The germline V gene encodes CDR1 SGDLS and CDR2 YYNGEE. V dropped 0 bases and J dropped 6 bases, with 12 bases sitting between them. This CDR3 region has 15 residues. The CDR3 DNA is TGTGCCAGCAGCGTAGAAGATTGGGTCCATGAAAAACTGTTTTTT. Amino acids: CASSVEDWVHEKLFF.

The chain links TRBV2 to TRBJ2-2; D might be TRBD1 (5 bases). CDR1 is SNHLY, CDR2 FYNNEI, per germline. V gave up 6 bases and J gave up 0 bases, with 8 bases separating them. This CDR3 contains 14 residues. CDR3 coding DNA: TGTGCCAGCAGGGGGCCTACGAACACCGGGGAGCTGTTTTTT. This encodes CASRGPTNTGELFF.

In this sample, this clone turned up once. This chain joins TRBV5-1 and TRBJ2-3; D is unresolved. This CDR3 is 14 amino acids long. Germline V gene data show CDR1 as SGHRS and CDR2 as YFSETQ. V lost 4 bases and J lost 6, with 15 bases in between. This CDR3 is CASSPDSPVDTQYF. In DNA form, the CDR3 reads TGCGCCAGCAGCCCCGACTCCCCTGTGGATACGCAGTATTTT. The full variable domain, its missing parts supplied by reference TRBV5-1 and TRBJ2-3, is KAGVTQTPRYLIKTRGQQVTLSCSPISGHRSVSWYQQTPGQGLQFLFEYFSETQRNKGNFPGRFSGRQFSNSRSEMNVSTLELGDSALYLCASSPDSPVDTQYFGPGTRLTVL.

In the case of this clone: The sample carries other DNA sequences with the same CDR3. This sequence joins TRBV6-5 and TRBJ2-7; 7 bases line up with TRBD2. This CDR3 comprises 14 residues. V shed 2 bases, J shed 4 bases, and the junction held 5 bases outside the gene matches. The germline CDR1 and CDR2 sequences are MNHEY and SVGAGI. In DNA, the CDR3 is TGTGCCAGCAGTTACGGGGGGGGAACTTACGAGCAGTACTTC. This sequence encodes CASSYGGGTYEQYF.

The chain is built from TRBV10-3 and TRBJ1-5; 8 bases line up with TRBD1. Germline V gives CDR1 ENHRY, CDR2 SYGVKD. V lost 3 bases and J lost 0; bases outside the gene matches: 4. The CDR3 extends over 16 amino acids. The CDR3 DNA reads as TGTGCCATCAGTGAATGGGACAGGACTAGCAATCAGCCCCAGCATTTT. It yields the protein CAISEWDRTSNQPQHF.

This sequence joins TRBV11-2 and TRBJ2-4; D is unresolved. The CDR3 is made up of 16 amino acids. V lost 4 bases to trimming and J lost 1 base, with 14 bases between them. Germline-derived CDR1 and CDR2 are SGHAT and FQNNGV. The CDR3 coding sequence is TGTGCCAGCAGCTCCGCAGTTAGCATCGCCAAAAACATTCAGTACTTC. As protein: CASSSAVSIAKNIQYF.

V and J are TRBV7-2 and TRBJ1-3; perhaps TRBD1 as D (6 bases). The germline CDR1 and CDR2 sequences are SGHTA and FQGNSA. The ends were cut back, 5 bases at V and 4 bases at J, with 12 bases in the middle. CDR3 size: 14 residues. The CDR3 protein is CASSVGQRGNTIYF. In DNA form, the CDR3 reads TGTGCCAGCAGCGTCGGACAGAGAGGAAACACCATATATTTT. Supplemented by reference TRBV7-2 and TRBJ1-3, the full variable domain reads GAGVSQSPSNKVTEKGKDVELRCDPISGHTALYWYRQSLGQGLEFLIYFQGNSAPDKSGLPSDRFSAERTGGSVSTLTIQRTQQEDSAVYLCASSVGQRGNTIYFGEGSWLTVV.

The chain has TRBV28 and TRBJ1-6; D is undetermined. Germline CDR1 reads MDHEN; CDR2 reads SYDVKM. V lost 8 bases, J lost 4 bases, and 27 bases lay in between. The CDR3 sequence is 19 residues long. In DNA, the CDR3 is TGTGCCAGCTCCGGAACGGTCTTGGACCGCGGTTTGTATAATTCACCCCTCCACTTT. Translated: CASSGTVLDRGLYNSPLHF.

This chain links TRBV2 with TRBJ2-2; the D is unclear. Looked up from germline, CDR1 is SNHLY and CDR2 is FYNNEI. With 5 bases removed from V and 6 bases from J, the gap between germline ends came to 10 bases. This CDR3 spans 13 amino acids. The CDR3 here is CASSPRTAGELFF. The DNA for the CDR3 is TGTGCCAGCAGTCCCAGAACGGCCGGGGAGCTGTTTTTT.

The CDR3 loop reads CASSLGEGAYGYTF. DNA for the CDR3: TGTGCCAGCAGCTTGGGAGAGGGGGCCTATGGCTACACCTTC. This sequence joins TRBV5-4 and TRBJ1-2, with 7 bases fitting TRBD1. Germline values: CDR1 SGHNT, CDR2 YYREEE (reference sequence). V gave up 0 bases and J gave up 4 bases; unmatched junction bases: 3. This CDR3 is built from 14 residues.

The chain carries TRBV5-4 and TRBJ1-5, with D perhaps matching TRBD1 (5 bases). The germline V gene has CDR1 SGHNT and CDR2 YYREEE (reference sequence). V dropped 4 bases and J dropped 2 bases, with 16 bases sitting between them. The CDR3 has 16 amino acids. As DNA, the CDR3 is TGTGCCAGCAGCCTAACAGGTCCAGATGGCAATCAGCCCCAGCATTTT. This encodes CASSLTGPDGNQPQHF.

This chain uses TRBV14 with TRBJ1-2; D remains unclear. Trimming cost V 5 bases and J 4 bases, with 11 bases left between them. This CDR3 comprises 13 residues. CDR1 is SGHDN, CDR2 FVKESK, per germline. The CDR3 region has the DNA TGTGCCAGCAGCTACCAACCCTCCTATGGCTACACCTTC. Translating it yields CASSYQPSYGYTF.

The V and J genes are TRBV18 and TRBJ1-6; 10 positions match TRBD1. The germline CDR1 and CDR2 sequences are KGHSH and LQKENI. Trimming at V came to 1 base and at J to 6 bases, leaving 3 bases not matched to a gene. The length of the CDR3 is 16 residues. The CDR3 loop reads CASSPLGDRGNSPLHF. The CDR3 DNA sequence: TGTGCCAGCTCACCACTGGGGGACAGGGGTAATTCACCCCTCCACTTT.

The CDR3 sequence: CASSDIRGQGTGELFF. Here the CDR3 DNA reads TGTGCCAGCAGCGACATCCGGGGTCAGGGCACCGGGGAGCTGTTTTTT. The V call is TRBV11-2, the J call TRBJ2-2; D is perhaps TRBD1 or TRBD2 (5 bases each). Germline V lookup: CDR1 SGHAT, CDR2 FQNNGV. The V gene lost 5 bases and the J gene lost 4 bases, with 17 bases spanning the gap. This CDR3 region has 16 residues.

The chain combines TRBV6-5 with TRBJ2-1; 8 bases agree with TRBD2. The CDR3 totals 15 residues. Germline-derived CDR1 and CDR2 are MNHEY and SVGAGI. V was clipped by 6 bases and J by 3 bases; unmatched bases: 7. CDR3 in DNA: TGTGCCAGCAGCCCCCGTAGCGGGGTCTACAATGAGCAGTTCTTC. Translation: CASSPRSGVYNEQFF.

V usage is TRBV12-3 or TRBV12-4 and J usage is TRBJ2-7; a possible D gene is TRBD2 (5 bases). Trimming shortened V by 2 bases and J by 4 bases, and 9 bases separated the two germline ends. The CDR3 totals 13 residues. CDR3 DNA sequence: TGTGCCAGCAGTTTACGGACTCATTACGAGCAGTACTTC. This translates into CASSLRTHYEQYF.

V and J are TRBV28 and TRBJ2-7, with TRBD1 identical over 10 bases. Germline-derived CDR1 and CDR2 are MDHEN and SYDVKM. J lost 6 bases, V lost 5 bases, and 16 bases had no gene match. The CDR3 loop spans 17 amino acids. The CDR3 protein is CASSPGQGQPAASEQYF. The DNA for the CDR3 is TGTGCCAGCAGTCCGGGACAGGGGCAACCGGCGGCCTCCGAGCAGTACTTC.

The rearrangement uses TRBV6-4 and TRBJ2-3; D is undetermined. The germline V gene has CDR1 MRHNA and CDR2 SNTAGT. The CDR3 length is 14 residues. Trimming pared 3 bases from V and 4 bases from J, leaving 11 bases between. CDR3 loop: CASSDSASPDTQYF. CDR3 in DNA: TGTGCCAGCAGTGATTCGGCCAGCCCAGATACGCAGTATTTT.

The chain links TRBV25-1 to TRBJ1-6; D is undetermined. This CDR3 region has 16 residues. With 3 bases removed from V and 4 bases from J, the gap between germline ends came to 13 bases. Germline V gives CDR1 MGHDK, CDR2 SYGVNS. In nucleotides, the CDR3 is TGTGCCAGCAGTGATGCCCGGTTCCCTTATAATTCACCCCTCCACTTT. It codes for CASSDARFPYNSPLHF.